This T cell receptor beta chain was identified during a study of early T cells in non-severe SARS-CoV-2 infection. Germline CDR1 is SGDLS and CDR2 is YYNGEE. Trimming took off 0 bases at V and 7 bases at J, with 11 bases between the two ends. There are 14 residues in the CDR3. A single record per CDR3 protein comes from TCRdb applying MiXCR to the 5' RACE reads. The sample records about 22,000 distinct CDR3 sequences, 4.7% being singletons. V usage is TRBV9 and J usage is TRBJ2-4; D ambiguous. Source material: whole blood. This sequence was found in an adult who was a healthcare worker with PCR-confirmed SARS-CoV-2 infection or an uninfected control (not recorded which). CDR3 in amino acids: CASSVAERRNIQYF. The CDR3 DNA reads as TGTGCCAGCAGCGTAGCGGAGAGGCGGAACATTCAGTACTTC.